These T cell receptor beta chains were read from a single sample in a study of cytotoxic CD8 clonotypes in ibrutinib-treated CLL. Profiling relied on immunoSEQ multiplex PCR, and the TCRdb table lists in-frame clones only, not all of them. The sample lists around 20,000 clones, about 72% occurring once. The sequencing here drew on PBMCs, taken after 24 months of ibrutinib treatment. The receptor source for this set is a human donor with chronic lymphocytic leukemia. Both conserved end residues are part of each CDR3. Fields, in order: J gene, V gene, CDR3 protein.

TRBJ2-1 | TRBV7-8 | CASSPTALASNEQFF
TRBJ1-3 | TRBV5-4 | CASSLGAGNTIYF
TRBJ2-7 | TRBV5-4 | CASSFGTSAYEQYF
TRBJ2-1 | TRBV21-1 | CASSKVAGSTYNEQFF
TRBJ2-1 | TRBV27 | CASRAGGPNNEQFF
TRBJ2-7 | TRBV10-2 | CASSVQGPYEQYF
TRBJ2-1 | TRBV7-9 | CAGTDRTYNEQFF
TRBJ1-6 | TRBV27 | CASSRQGRNSPLHF
TRBJ1-1 | TRBV10-3 | CAISESRGEAFF
TRBJ2-2 | TRBV7-7 | CASSLAGRDGELFF
TRBJ1-3 | TRBV2 | CASRDPGRTSGNTIYF
TRBJ1-3 | TRBV7-6 | CASRKTGTGNTIYF
TRBJ2-6 | TRBV6-1 | CASRRSGANVLTF
TRBJ1-3 | TRBV25-1 | CASSQASSTIYF
TRBJ2-5 | TRBV5-1 | CASSHADTETQYF
TRBJ1-4 | TRBV6-1 | CASSDGGAEKLFF
TRBJ2-1 | TRBV7-9 | CASSLSQFDEQFF
TRBJ2-1 | TRBV27 | CASSSLQPGEQFF
TRBJ2-3 | TRBV15 | CATSRDTDTQYF
TRBJ2-1 | TRBV11-2 | CASSLVAAGGYNEQFF
TRBJ2-2 | TRBV2 | CASSERRRTTTGELFF
TRBJ2-5 | TRBV27 | CASSLSYGGSEETQYF
TRBJ1-5 | TRBV27 | CASSFVRGQPQHF
TRBJ1-2 | TRBV4-1 | CASSQDDLLNYGYTF
TRBJ2-1 | TRBV25-1 | CASSEYQAGYNEQFF
TRBJ2-5 | TRBV4-2 | CASSHAGTSNWKTQYF
TRBJ2-3 | TRBV7-9 | CASSVGTVVPDTQYF
TRBJ2-3 | TRBV2 | CASRSPSGGGRDTQYF
TRBJ2-7 | TRBV7-9 | CASSLLGRMAYEQYF
TRBJ2-7 | TRBV4-1 | CASSPGQSYEQYF
TRBJ1-5 | TRBV2 | CASKYRETGQPQHF